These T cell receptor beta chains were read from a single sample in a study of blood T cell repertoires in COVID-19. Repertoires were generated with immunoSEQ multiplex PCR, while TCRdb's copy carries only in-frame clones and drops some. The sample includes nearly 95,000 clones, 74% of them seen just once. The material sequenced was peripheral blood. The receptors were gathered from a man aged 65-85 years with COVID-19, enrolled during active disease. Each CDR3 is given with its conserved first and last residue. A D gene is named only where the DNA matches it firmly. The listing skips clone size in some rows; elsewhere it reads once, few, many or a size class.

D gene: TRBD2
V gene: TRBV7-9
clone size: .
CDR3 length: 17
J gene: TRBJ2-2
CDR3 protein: CASSLLAGGSNTGELFF
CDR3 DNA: TGTGCCAGCAGCTTATTAGCGGGAGGTAGTAACACCGGGGAGCTGTTTTTT

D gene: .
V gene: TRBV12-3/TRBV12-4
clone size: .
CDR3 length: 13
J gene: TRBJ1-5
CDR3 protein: CASSFEGNQPQHF
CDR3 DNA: TGTGCCAGCAGTTTTGAGGGAAATCAGCCCCAGCATTTT

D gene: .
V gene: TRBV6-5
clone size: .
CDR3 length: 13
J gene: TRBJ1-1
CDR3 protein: CASRIDTYTEAFF
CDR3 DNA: TGTGCCAGCAGGATAGACACTTACACTGAAGCTTTCTTT

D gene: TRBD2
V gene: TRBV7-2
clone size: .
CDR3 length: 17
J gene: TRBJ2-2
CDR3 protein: CASRAGLAGDVAGELFF
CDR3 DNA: TGTGCCAGCAGAGCCGGACTAGCGGGAGACGTGGCCGGGGAGCTGTTTTTT

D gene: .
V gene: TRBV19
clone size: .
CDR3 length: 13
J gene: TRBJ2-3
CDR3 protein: CASSTPPTDTQYF
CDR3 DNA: TGTGCCAGTAGTACCCCCCCGACAGATACGCAGTATTTT

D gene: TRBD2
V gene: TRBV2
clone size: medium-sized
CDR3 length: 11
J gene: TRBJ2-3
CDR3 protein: CASPLGGTQYF
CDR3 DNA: TGTGCCAGCCCCCTCGGGGGGACGCAGTATTTT

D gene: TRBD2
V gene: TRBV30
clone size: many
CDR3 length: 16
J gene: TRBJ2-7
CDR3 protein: CAWLDPGLAGSYEQYF
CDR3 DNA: TGTGCCTGGCTGGACCCGGGACTAGCGGGCTCCTACGAGCAGTACTTC

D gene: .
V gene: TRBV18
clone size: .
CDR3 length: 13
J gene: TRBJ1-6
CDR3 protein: CASSRAGDSPLHF
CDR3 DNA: TGTGCCAGCTCAAGGGCGGGTGATTCACCCCTCCACTTT

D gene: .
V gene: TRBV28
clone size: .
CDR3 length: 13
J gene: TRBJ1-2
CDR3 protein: CASSLNRVGGYTF
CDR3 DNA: TGTGCCAGCAGTTTGAACAGGGTCGGTGGCTACACCTTC

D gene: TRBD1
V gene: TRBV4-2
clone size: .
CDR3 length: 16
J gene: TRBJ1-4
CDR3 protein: CASSQDAGGGGEKLFF
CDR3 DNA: TGTGCCAGCAGCCAAGATGCAGGAGGGGGCGGTGAAAAACTGTTTTTT

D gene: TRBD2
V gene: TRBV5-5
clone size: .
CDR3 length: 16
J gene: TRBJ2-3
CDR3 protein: CASSFQTSGSPDTQYF
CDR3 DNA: TGTGCCAGCAGCTTTCAGACTAGCGGGAGCCCAGATACGCAGTATTTT

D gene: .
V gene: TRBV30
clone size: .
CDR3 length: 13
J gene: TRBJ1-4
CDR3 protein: CAWSRGGLEKLFF
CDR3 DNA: TGTGCCTGGAGTAGGGGTGGCCTTGAAAAACTGTTTTTT

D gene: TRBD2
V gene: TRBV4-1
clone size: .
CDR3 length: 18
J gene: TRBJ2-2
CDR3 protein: CASSQPTGAGGPSGELFF
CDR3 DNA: TGCGCCAGCAGCCAACCGACGGGAGCGGGAGGGCCATCCGGGGAGCTGTTTTTT

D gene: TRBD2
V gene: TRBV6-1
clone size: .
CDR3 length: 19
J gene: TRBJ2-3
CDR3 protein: CASSDLGTSGRALTDTQYF
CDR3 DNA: TGTGCCAGCAGTGACCTTGGGACTAGCGGGAGGGCGTTGACAGATACGCAGTATTTT

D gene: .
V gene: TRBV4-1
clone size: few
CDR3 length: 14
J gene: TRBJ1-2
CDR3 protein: CASSQLSLDFGYTF
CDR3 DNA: TGCGCCAGCAGCCAGCTATCGTTAGACTTCGGCTACACCTTC

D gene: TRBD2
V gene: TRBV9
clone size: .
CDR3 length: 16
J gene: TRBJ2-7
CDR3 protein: CASSVAIAGAPYEQYF
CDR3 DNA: TGTGCCAGCAGCGTAGCGATAGCGGGAGCGCCCTACGAGCAGTACTTC

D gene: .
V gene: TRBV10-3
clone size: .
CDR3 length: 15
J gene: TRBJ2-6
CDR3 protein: CAISVGSSGANVLTF
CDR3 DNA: TGTGCCATCAGTGTCGGTAGCTCTGGGGCCAACGTCCTGACTTTC

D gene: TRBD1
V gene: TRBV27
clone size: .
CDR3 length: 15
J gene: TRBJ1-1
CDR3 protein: CASSSGQGWNTEAFF
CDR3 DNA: TGTGCCAGCAGTAGTGGACAGGGTTGGAACACTGAAGCTTTCTTT

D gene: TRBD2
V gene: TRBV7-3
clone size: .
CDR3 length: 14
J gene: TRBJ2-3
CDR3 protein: CASSLGGGLETQYF
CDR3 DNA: TGTGCCAGCAGCTTGGGCGGGGGTCTGGAGACGCAGTATTTT

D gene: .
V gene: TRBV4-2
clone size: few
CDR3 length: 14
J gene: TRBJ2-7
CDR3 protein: CASSQGGGGYEQYF
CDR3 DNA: TGTGCCAGCAGCCAAGGAGGGGGTGGATACGAGCAGTACTTC

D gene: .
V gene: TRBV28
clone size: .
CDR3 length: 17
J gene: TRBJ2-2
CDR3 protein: CASSFSDYQMNTGELFF
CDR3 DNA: TGTGCCAGCAGTTTCTCGGACTACCAGATGAACACCGGGGAGCTGTTTTTT

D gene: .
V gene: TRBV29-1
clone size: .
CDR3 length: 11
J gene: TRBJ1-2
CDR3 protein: CSVEAGWGYTF
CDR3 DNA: TGCAGCGTTGAGGCAGGCTGGGGCTACACCTTC

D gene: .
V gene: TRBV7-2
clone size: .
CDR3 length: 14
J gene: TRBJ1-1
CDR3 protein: CASSWAGKNTEAFF
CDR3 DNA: TGTGCCAGCAGCTGGGCCGGGAAGAACACTGAAGCTTTCTTT

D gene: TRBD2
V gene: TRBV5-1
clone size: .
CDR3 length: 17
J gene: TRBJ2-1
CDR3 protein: CASSPGLAGGPYNEQFF
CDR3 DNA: TGCGCCAGCAGCCCCGGACTAGCGGGAGGGCCCTATAATGAGCAGTTCTTC

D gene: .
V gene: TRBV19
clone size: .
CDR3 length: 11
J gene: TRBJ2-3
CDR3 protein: CASSEADTQYF
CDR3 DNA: TGTGCCAGTAGTGAGGCGGATACGCAGTATTTT

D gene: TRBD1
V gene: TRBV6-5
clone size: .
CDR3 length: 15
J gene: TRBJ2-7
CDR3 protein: CASSYPGQGSYEQYF
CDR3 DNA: TGTGCCAGCAGTTACCCGGGACAGGGATCCTACGAGCAGTACTTC

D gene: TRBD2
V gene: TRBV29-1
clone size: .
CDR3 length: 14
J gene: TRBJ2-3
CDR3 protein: CSVEGAGGTDTQYF
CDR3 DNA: TGCAGCGTTGAGGGGGCGGGAGGGACAGATACGCAGTATTTT

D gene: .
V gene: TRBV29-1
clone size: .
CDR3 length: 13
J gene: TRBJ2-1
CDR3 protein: CSVDPTTREVEFF
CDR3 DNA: TGCAGCGTTGATCCCACCACCAGGGAAGTTGAGTTCTTC

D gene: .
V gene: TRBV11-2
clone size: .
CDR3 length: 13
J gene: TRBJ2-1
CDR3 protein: CASEDRKYNEQFF
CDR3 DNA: TGTGCCAGCGAGGATCGGAAATACAATGAGCAGTTCTTC

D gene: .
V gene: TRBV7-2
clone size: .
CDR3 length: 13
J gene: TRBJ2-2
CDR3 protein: CASSTGVTGELFF
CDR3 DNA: TGTGCCAGCAGCACGGGAGTCACCGGGGAGCTGTTTTTT

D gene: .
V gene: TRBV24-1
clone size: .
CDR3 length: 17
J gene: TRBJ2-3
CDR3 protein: CATSDLGGHTSTDTQYF
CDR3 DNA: TGTGCCACCAGTGATTTGGGCGGACACACTAGCACAGATACGCAGTATTTT

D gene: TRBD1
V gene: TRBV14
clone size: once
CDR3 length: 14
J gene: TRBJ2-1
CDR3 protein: CASSRDRGGGEQFF
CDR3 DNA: TGTGCCAGCAGTCGGGACAGGGGAGGTGGTGAGCAGTTCTTC

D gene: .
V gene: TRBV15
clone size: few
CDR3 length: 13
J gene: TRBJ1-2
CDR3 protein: CATSRSREGDYTF
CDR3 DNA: TGTGCCACCAGCAGAAGCAGGGAGGGCGACTACACCTTC

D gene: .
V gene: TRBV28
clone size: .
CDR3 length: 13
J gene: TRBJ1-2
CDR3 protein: CASSFPSRAGYTF
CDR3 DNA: TGTGCCAGCAGTTTTCCCTCCAGGGCTGGCTACACCTTC

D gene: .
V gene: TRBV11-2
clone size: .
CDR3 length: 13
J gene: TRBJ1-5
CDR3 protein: CASSLDRDQPQHF
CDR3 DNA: TGTGCCAGCAGCTTAGACAGGGATCAGCCCCAGCATTTT

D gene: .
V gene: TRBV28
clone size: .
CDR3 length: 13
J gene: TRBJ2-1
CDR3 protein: CANGPPDRTKQFF
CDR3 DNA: TGTGCCAACGGCCCCCCGGACAGAACGAAGCAGTTCTTC